Sequencing of this T cell receptor beta chain was carried out in a study of blood T cell repertoires in COVID-19. The wider study: There were acute and convalescent COVID-19 samples, and they came from the United States, Italy and Spain. The analysed material was cDNA or gDNA that came from T cells, B-cell-depleted T cells, or PBMCs.

In the original processing: Estimates of nucleated cell counts were drawn from the amplification of reference gene primers. TCRdb's table, derived via immunoSEQ multiplex PCR, lists solely in-frame clones and lacks some. Clonal size and the V and J genes are those of that table, whereas D and trimming came from the DNA. The repertoire has 140,000 or so clones, approximately 80% of them found once; the top ten carry approximately 2%. Trimming cost V 0 bases and J 5 bases; bases outside gene matches: 5. The CDR3 has 16 amino acids. Per the germline V gene, CDR1 is MDHEN and CDR2 is SYDVKM. This TCR came from a woman aged 60 to 75 with acute or convalescent COVID-19. The rearrangement joins TRBV28 to TRBJ2-2; 8 positions agree with TRBD1. Sequencing was carried out using peripheral blood. CDR3 in amino acids: CASSLWGTGGTGELFF. The CDR3 DNA reads TGTGCCAGCAGTTTATGGGGGACAGGAGGTACCGGGGAGCTGTTTTTT.